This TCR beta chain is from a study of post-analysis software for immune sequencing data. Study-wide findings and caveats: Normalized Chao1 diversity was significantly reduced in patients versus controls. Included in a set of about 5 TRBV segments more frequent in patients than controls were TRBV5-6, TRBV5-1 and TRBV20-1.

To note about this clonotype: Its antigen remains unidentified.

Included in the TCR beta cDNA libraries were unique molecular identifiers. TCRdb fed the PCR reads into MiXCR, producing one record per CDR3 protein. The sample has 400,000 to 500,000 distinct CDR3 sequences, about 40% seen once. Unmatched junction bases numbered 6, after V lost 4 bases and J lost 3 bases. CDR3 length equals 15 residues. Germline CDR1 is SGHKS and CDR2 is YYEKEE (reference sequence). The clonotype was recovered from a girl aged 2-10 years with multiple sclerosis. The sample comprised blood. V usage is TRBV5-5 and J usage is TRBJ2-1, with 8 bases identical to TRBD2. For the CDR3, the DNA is TGTGCCAGCAGCCCAAGCGGGGGAATCTACAATGAGCAGTTCTTC. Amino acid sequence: CASSPSGGIYNEQFF.